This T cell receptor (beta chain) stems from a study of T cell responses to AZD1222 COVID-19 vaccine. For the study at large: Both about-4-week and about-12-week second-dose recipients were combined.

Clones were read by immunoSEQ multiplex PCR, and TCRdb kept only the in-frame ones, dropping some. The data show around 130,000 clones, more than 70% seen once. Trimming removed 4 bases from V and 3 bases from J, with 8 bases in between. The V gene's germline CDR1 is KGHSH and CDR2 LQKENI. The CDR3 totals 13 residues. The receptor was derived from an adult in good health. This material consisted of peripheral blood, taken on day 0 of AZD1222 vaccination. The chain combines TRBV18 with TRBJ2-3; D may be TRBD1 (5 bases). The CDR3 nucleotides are TGTGCCAGCTCACTAAAGGGGACAGATACGCAGTATTTT. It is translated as CASSLKGTDTQYF.